A single sample is the source of the 27 T cell receptor beta chains below, sequenced in a study of blood T cell repertoires in COVID-19. Produced via immunoSEQ multiplex PCR; TCRdb's table is partial and in-frame only. Among just over 90,000 clones listed, about nine tenths were seen once. Sequencing input: peripheral blood. Receptors were obtained from a human donor with active COVID-19. The donor label of this sample is uncertain.

The J gene is TRBJ2-1, the V gene TRBV18; D ambiguous. V was cut by 2 bases and J by 9 bases, with 11 bases left in between. The CDR3 consists of 13 residues. Germline V CDR1 and CDR2: KGHSH, LQKENI. The CDR3 coding sequence is TGTGCCAGCTCACCATCGTCAAGCCTTGAGCAGTTCTTC. This translates into CASSPSSSLEQFF. Filled out from reference TRBV18 and TRBJ2-1, the complete variable domain reads NAGVMQNPRHLVRRRGQEARLRCSPMKGHSHVYWYRQLPEEGLKFMVYLQKENIIDESGMPKERFSAEFPKEGPSILRIQQVVRGDSAAYFCASSPSSSLEQFFGPGTRLTVL.

This clone was found once. The rearrangement uses TRBV18 and TRBJ2-3; D is ambiguous. Trimming removed 3 bases at V and 5 bases at J, with 9 bases between. CDR1 is KGHSH, CDR2 LQKENI, per germline. The CDR3 spans 13 residues. CDR3 loop: CASSPIREDTQYF. In DNA, the CDR3 is TGTGCCAGCTCACCCATTAGAGAAGATACGCAGTATTTT.

V and J are TRBV3-1 (or the pseudogene TRBV3-2) and TRBJ1-2; D possibly corresponds to TRBD1 (6 bases). The CDR3 extends over 15 amino acids. Germline V lookup: CDR1 LGHDT, CDR2 YNNKEL (reference sequence). V shed 1 base and J shed 7 bases, with 16 bases lying between them. CDR3 sequence reads: CASSQGRGAEGGYTF. DNA for the CDR3: TGTGCCAGCAGCCAAGGGCGGGGGGCGGAGGGTGGCTACACCTTC.

This clone was counted a single time. The chain recombines TRBV5-1 with TRBJ2-5, with 7 bases matching TRBD2. With 5 bases clipped from V and 6 bases from J, the junction kept 13 bases outside the gene matches. Germline assignment: CDR1 SGHRS and CDR2 YFSETQ. The CDR3 extends over 15 amino acids. The CDR3 region has the DNA TGCGCCAGCAGACGTTCGGCTAGCGGTGGGAAGACCCAGTACTTC. It translates to CASRRSASGGKTQYF.

A few counts support this clone. The chain recombines TRBV18 with TRBJ2-3, with 7 bases fitting TRBD2. Germline CDR1 and CDR2: KGHSH and LQKENI. The V gene end was trimmed by 3 bases and the J gene end by 2 bases; junction bases not matched to a gene: 8. The CDR3 is 16 residues long. This CDR3 is CASSPQGGRITDTQYF. The CDR3 bases are TGTGCCAGCTCACCCCAGGGAGGGCGGATCACAGATACGCAGTATTTT.

V is TRBV7-8 and J is TRBJ2-4; D is possibly TRBD2 (5 bases). Trimming removed 2 bases from V and 0 bases from J, with 17 bases in between. CDR1 is SGHVS and CDR2 is FQNEAQ in the germline V gene. The CDR3 contains 18 residues. The CDR3 is CASSLLGRGDLAKNIQYF. CDR3 in DNA: TGTGCCAGCAGCTTACTGGGGAGAGGTGACTTAGCCAAAAACATTCAGTACTTC.

This clone appeared a few times. The CDR3, as DNA: TGTGCCAGCAGCCGGACAGGGCCCTACGAGCAGTACTTC. It yields the protein CASSRTGPYEQYF. This chain connects TRBV2 to TRBJ2-7; 8 bases agree with TRBD1. Per germline, CDR1 SNHLY and CDR2 FYNNEI. J gave up 2 bases and V 6 bases, and 3 bases lay outside the gene matches. The CDR3 has 13 residues.

The CDR3 DNA is TGTGCCAGCAGCCGTCTCCCCGGCCAAGAGACCCAGTACTTC. This encodes CASSRLPGQETQYF. The V call is TRBV7-2, the J call TRBJ2-5, with unresolved D. This CDR3 region has 14 residues. Germline CDR1 and CDR2: SGHTA and FQGNSA. V lost 5 bases to trimming and J lost 1 base, with 11 bases between them. The full variable domain, in which reference TRBV7-2 and TRBJ2-5 provide the parts outside the CDR3, is GAGVSQSPSNKVTEKGKDVELRCDPISGHTALYWYRQSLGQGLEFLIYFQGNSAPDKSGLPSDRFSAERTGGSVSTLTIQRTQQEDSAVYLCASSRLPGQETQYFGPGTRLLVL.

The CDR3 DNA reads TGTGCCAGCAGCTTTCAAGACATCCCGAACACTGAAGCTTTCTTT. This gives the protein CASSFQDIPNTEAFF. V gene TRBV7-2 combines with J gene TRBJ1-1; no definite D call. Trimming took off 3 bases at V and 1 base at J, with 12 bases between the two ends. The V gene's germline CDR1 is SGHTA and CDR2 FQGNSA. There are 15 residues in the CDR3.

J is TRBJ2-5 and V is TRBV14; D may be TRBD2 (6 bases). V was trimmed by 1 base and J by 4 bases, leaving 13 bases between them. The CDR3 is 15 amino acids. Germline lookup yields CDR1 SGHDN and CDR2 FVKESK. CDR3 residues: CASSQGLQGGETQYF. The CDR3, as DNA: TGTGCCAGCAGCCAAGGTCTGCAGGGAGGAGAGACCCAGTACTTC.

A note on this clone: Distinct nucleotide sequences in the sample also encode this CDR3. The chain is built from TRBV29-1 and TRBJ2-3; 9 bases match TRBD2. J was trimmed by 3 bases and V by 1 base; bases with no gene match: 5. The germline V gene has CDR1 SQVTM and CDR2 ANQGSEA. The CDR3 spans 15 residues. This CDR3 is CSVEGGGGATDTQYF. The CDR3 DNA reads as TGCAGCGTTGAAGGCGGCGGGGGGGCAACAGATACGCAGTATTTT.

The V gene is TRBV28, the J gene TRBJ2-3; D is possibly TRBD1 (6 bases). V lost 3 bases and J 4 bases, leaving 14 bases between the germline ends. Germline CDR1 reads MDHEN; CDR2 reads SYDVKM. There are 15 residues in the CDR3. The CDR3 nucleotides read TGTGCCAGCAGTTTGCTTTCAGGGGAAGCAGATACGCAGTATTTT. Amino acid sequence: CASSLLSGEADTQYF.

This clone has a single count. The gene calls are TRBV5-5 and TRBJ2-1; 7 bases align to TRBD1. The CDR3 extends over 14 amino acids. Losses at the gene ends were 0 bases for V and 6 bases for J; bases not matched to a gene: 3. The germline gives CDR1 SGHKS, CDR2 YYEKEE (reference sequence). CDR3 residues: CASSLGQGRNEQFF. CDR3 sequence (DNA): TGTGCCAGCAGCTTGGGACAGGGACGCAATGAGCAGTTCTTC.

This rearrangement joins TRBV4-3 to TRBJ1-3; D unresolved. Germline CDR1 and CDR2: LGHNA and YSLEER. V gave up 3 bases and J gave up 0 bases, with 9 bases separating them. The CDR3 is 15 residues long. The CDR3 reads CASSHGRGSGNTIYF. The CDR3 region has the DNA TGCGCCAGCAGCCACGGACGGGGCTCTGGAAACACCATATATTTT.

This clone was detected a few times. The CDR3 region is CASSSTGTGRMNTEAFF. CDR3 in DNA: TGCGCCAGCAGCTCGACCGGGACAGGCAGAATGAACACTGAAGCTTTCTTT. The chain carries TRBV5-1 and TRBJ1-1; the match to TRBD1 covers 8 bases. The CDR3 runs to 17 residues. J gave up 0 bases and V 3 bases, and 10 bases lay outside the gene matches. The germline CDR1 and CDR2 sequences are SGHRS and YFSETQ.

The chain carries TRBV6-5 and TRBJ2-7; 7 positions match TRBD2. CDR3 size: 16 residues. J was trimmed by 7 bases and V by 3 bases; bases with no gene match: 15. Germline CDR1 is MNHEY and CDR2 is SVGAGI. The CDR3 loop is CASSYRGASGSQEQYF. The CDR3 bases are TGTGCCAGCAGTTATCGAGGCGCTAGCGGCTCTCAGGAGCAGTACTTC.

The chain uses TRBV28 and TRBJ2-7; 11 bases map to TRBD1. The V and J ends lost 7 bases and 6 bases, in that order; junction bases with no gene match: 11. Germline V lookup: CDR1 MDHEN, CDR2 SYDVKM. The CDR3 contains 15 residues. This CDR3 is CASISWGQGDGEQYF. In DNA form, the CDR3 reads TGTGCCAGCATCTCCTGGGGACAGGGGGATGGCGAGCAGTACTTC.

This chain uses TRBV18 with TRBJ1-6; 11 positions match TRBD1. Trimming cost V 1 base and J 9 bases; bases outside gene matches: 5. Germline V CDR1 and CDR2: KGHSH, LQKENI. This CDR3 has 16 amino acids. CDR3 loop: CASSPQPGQGGSPLHF. The CDR3, as DNA: TGTGCCAGCTCACCACAACCGGGACAGGGGGGTTCACCCCTCCACTTT.

The V and J genes are TRBV4-2 and TRBJ1-6; the D gene is possibly TRBD1 (5 bases). Germline V gene data show CDR1 as LGHNA and CDR2 as YNFKEQ. With 1 base removed from V and 4 bases from J, the gap between germline ends came to 11 bases. The CDR3 sequence is 16 residues long. The CDR3 sequence is CASSQGGAGYNSPLHF. The CDR3 region has the DNA TGTGCCAGCAGCCAAGGCGGGGCAGGGTATAATTCACCCCTCCACTTT.

The chain is built from TRBV5-5 and TRBJ1-2; D is undetermined. There are 12 residues in the CDR3. CDR1 and CDR2 from the germline V gene are SGHKS and YYEKEE (reference sequence). V dropped 6 bases and J dropped 4 bases, with 10 bases sitting between them. Here the CDR3 reads CASKTGGYGYTF. Written as DNA, the CDR3 is TGTGCCAGCAAAACCGGAGGCTATGGCTACACCTTC.

The chain couples TRBV19 to TRBJ1-4; TRBD1 agrees at 9 bases. The CDR3 has 16 amino acids. Germline CDR1 LNHDA, CDR2 SQIVND (reference sequence). Trimming at V came to 3 bases and at J to 0 bases, leaving 2 bases not matched to a gene. The CDR3 bases are TGTGCCAGTAGTATGGACAGGGGTCCAACTAATGAAAAACTGTTTTTT. Translated, it gives CASSMDRGPTNEKLFF.

This rearrangement joins TRBV15 to TRBJ1-4, with D possibly matching TRBD1 (5 bases). Trimming pared 0 bases from V and 5 bases from J, leaving 25 bases between. Per germline, CDR1 LNHNV and CDR2 YYDKDF (reference sequence). The CDR3 is 20 residues long. CDR3 bases: TGTGCCACCAGCAGAGATAAAGACGTTCGGACAAGGGTACGGAATGAAAAACTGTTTTTT. Encoded protein: CATSRDKDVRTRVRNEKLFF.

V and J are TRBV18 and TRBJ1-6; 8 bases align to TRBD1. This CDR3 comprises 16 residues. V lost 3 bases, J lost 8 bases, and 9 bases stayed unmatched. The germline V gene encodes CDR1 KGHSH and CDR2 LQKENI. The CDR3 DNA sequence: TGTGCCAGCTCACCTTCCTTGGCAGGGGGCTATTCACCCCTCCACTTT. Protein sequence: CASSPSLAGGYSPLHF.

The chain couples TRBV6-5 to TRBJ1-5; tentatively, D is TRBD1 (6 bases). The CDR3 covers 15 residues. Germline values: CDR1 MNHEY, CDR2 SVGAGI. Trimming stripped 2 bases from V and 4 bases from J, with 12 bases between. The CDR3 DNA is TGTGCCAGCAGTTACCGAGCACAGGGAAATCAGCCCCAGCATTTT. It encodes CASSYRAQGNQPQHF.

V is TRBV5-4 and J is TRBJ2-7; weak D call: TRBD2 (5 bases). V lost 0 bases and J 2 bases, leaving 12 bases between the germline ends. The germline CDR1 and CDR2 sequences are SGHNT and YYREEE (reference sequence). The CDR3 loop spans 15 amino acids. The DNA of the CDR3 is TGTGCCAGCAGCTTGGCCTCCGGACTGCCCTACGAGCAGTACTTC. This codes for CASSLASGLPYEQYF.

The chain couples TRBV13 to TRBJ2-1; TRBD2 might be the D (6 bases). Germline V gene sequence: CDR1 PRHDT, CDR2 FYEKMQ (reference sequence). The CDR3 is 15 residues long. The ends were cut back, 5 bases at V and 4 bases at J, with 15 bases in the middle. DNA for the CDR3: TGTGCCAGCAGCACCGAGGAGGGTGGGTACAATGAGCAGTTCTTC. The encoded protein is CASSTEEGGYNEQFF.

This chain links TRBV12-3 or TRBV12-4 with TRBJ2-1; D is unclear. Trimming shortened V by 1 base and J by 3 bases, and 4 bases separated the two germline ends. CDR3 length: 13 amino acids. DNA for the CDR3: TGTGCCAGCAGTTTAGGACTCTACAATGAGCAGTTCTTC. It is translated as CASSLGLYNEQFF.